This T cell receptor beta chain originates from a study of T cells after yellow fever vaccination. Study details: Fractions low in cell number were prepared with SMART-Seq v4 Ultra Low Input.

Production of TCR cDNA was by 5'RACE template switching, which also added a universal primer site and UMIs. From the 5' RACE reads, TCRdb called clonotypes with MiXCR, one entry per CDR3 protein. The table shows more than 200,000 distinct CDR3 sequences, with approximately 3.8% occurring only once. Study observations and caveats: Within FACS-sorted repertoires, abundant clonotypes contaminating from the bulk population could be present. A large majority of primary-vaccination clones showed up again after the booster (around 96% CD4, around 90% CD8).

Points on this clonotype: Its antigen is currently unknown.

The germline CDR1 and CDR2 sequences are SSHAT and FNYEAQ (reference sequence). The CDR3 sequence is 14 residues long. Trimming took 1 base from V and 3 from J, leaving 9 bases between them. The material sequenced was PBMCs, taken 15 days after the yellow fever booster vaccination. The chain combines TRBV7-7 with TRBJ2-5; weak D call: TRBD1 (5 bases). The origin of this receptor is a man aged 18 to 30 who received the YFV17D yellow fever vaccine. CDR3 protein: CASSLGAGKETQYF. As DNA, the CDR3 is TGTGCCAGCAGCTTAGGGGCAGGGAAAGAGACCCAGTACTTC.